The entry below describes one T cell receptor (beta chain). The V end lost 0 bases, the J end lost 4 bases, and 12 bases lay between the germline ends. CDR3 length equals 15 residues. Germline assignment: CDR1 ENHRY and CDR2 SYGVKD. A J-beta primer mix and a sample-barcoded 5' primer were used in a second PCR of about 7 to 12 cycles. One entry per CDR3 protein, called by TCRdb with MiXCR from the 5' RACE reads. The data hold roughly 1,000,000 distinct CDR3 sequences, with around 27% observed a single time. This sample is drawn from a study of blood T cells in healthy people across ages. The same data also went into a second study, on T cells of mothers and their children.

The source material was blood. The chain links TRBV10-3 to TRBJ2-5, with D possibly matching TRBD2 (6 bases). The clonotype originates from a girl aged 2 to 10 in good health. The CDR3 coding sequence is TGTGCCATCAGTGAGTCGAACGGGGGAGGAGAGACCCAGTACTTC. Amino acid sequence: CAISESNGGGETQYF.